This T cell receptor beta chain comes out of a study of cytomegalovirus exposure and HLA in healthy donors. Across the study: Earlier findings included roughly 120 million unique TCR beta sequences obtained from 150 million to 200 million T cells. Study-wide results and caveats: About 87% or about 30% of the time was how often most TCR beta V segments were productive, according to an earlier analysis. The authors considered a cluster of highly shared sequence variants likely to be a sequencing artifact. Rarity held for most TCR sequences, but there were some public TCRs that occurred in many donors.

With regard to this clone: What it binds is not known.

The CDR3 runs 18 residues. Trimming removed 0 bases from V and 0 bases from J; junction bases left unmatched: 9. Germline CDR1 SGHRS, CDR2 YFSETQ. Primers for the PCR totalled 60 Vbeta and 13 Jbeta. This table comes from immunoSEQ multiplex PCR, and its TCRdb copy is limited to in-frame clones, with some not included. Among some 120,000 clones, around 85% were seen once, and the ten largest hold about 6.7%. The chain has TRBV5-1 and TRBJ2-7; 10 positions agree with TRBD2. The receptor comes from a woman in her thirties in good health and CMV-seropositive. Material: PBMCs. The CDR3 nucleotides read TGCGCCAGCAGCTTGGGACTAGCGGGTACTTCGGGCTCCTACGAGCAGTACTTC. Translating it yields CASSLGLAGTSGSYEQYF.